This TCR beta chain was captured in a study of blood T cells in healthy people across ages. Germline loops: CDR1 SGHTA, CDR2 FQGNSA. V lost 1 base to trimming and J lost 0 bases, with 16 bases between them. CDR3 length equals 18 residues. Through a sample-barcoded 5' primer and a J-beta primer mix, a second PCR was run for roughly 6 to 12 cycles. TCRdb redid the calling of the 5' RACE reads with MiXCR, one entry per CDR3 protein. This sample has about 840,000 distinct CDR3 sequences, with 29% found just once. Per individual sample, total RNA of at least 5.5 micrograms was extracted. These data also formed part of another study, on T cells of mothers and their children. From that report: RNA that had been extracted went wholly into cDNA synthesis, at approximately 1.6 ug per 15 ul. The second PCR's M1S primer added sample barcodes and 2-4 random nucleotides. Unrelated mother-child pairs always had slightly, but never significantly, lower normalized overlap than related pairs.

Input material: blood. The TCR comes from a woman in her forties in good health. V is TRBV7-2 and J is TRBJ2-1; D is perhaps TRBD2 (6 bases). The CDR3 DNA sequence: TGTGCCAGCAGCTTAGTTGTGAGTAGCGGAAGCTCCTACAATGAGCAGTTCTTC. Translating it yields CASSLVVSSGSSYNEQFF.